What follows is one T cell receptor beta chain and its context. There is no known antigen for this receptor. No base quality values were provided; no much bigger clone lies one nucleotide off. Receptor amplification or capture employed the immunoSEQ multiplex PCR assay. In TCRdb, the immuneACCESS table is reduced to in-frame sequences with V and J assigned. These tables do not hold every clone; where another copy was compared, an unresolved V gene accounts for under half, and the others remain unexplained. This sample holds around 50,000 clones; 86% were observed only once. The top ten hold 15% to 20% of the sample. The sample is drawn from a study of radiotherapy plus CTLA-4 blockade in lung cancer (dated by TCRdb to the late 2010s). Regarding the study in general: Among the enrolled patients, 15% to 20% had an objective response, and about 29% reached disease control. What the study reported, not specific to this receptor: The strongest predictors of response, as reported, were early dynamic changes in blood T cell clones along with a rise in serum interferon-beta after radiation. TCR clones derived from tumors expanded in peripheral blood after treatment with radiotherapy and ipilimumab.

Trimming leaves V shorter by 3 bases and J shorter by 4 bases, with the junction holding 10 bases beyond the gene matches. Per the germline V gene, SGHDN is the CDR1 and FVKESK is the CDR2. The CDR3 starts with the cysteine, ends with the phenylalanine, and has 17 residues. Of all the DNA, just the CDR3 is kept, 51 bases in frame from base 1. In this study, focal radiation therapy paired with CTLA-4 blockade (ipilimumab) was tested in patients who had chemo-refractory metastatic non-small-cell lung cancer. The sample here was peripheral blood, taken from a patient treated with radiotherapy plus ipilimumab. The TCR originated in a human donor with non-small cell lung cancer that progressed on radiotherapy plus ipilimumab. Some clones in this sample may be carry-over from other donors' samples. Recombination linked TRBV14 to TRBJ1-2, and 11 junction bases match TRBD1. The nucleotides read TGTGCCAGCAGCCACCGGACAGGGGGCGTCCCCCTCTATGGCTACACCTTC. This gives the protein CASSHRTGGVPLYGYTF.